Below, 20 T cell receptor beta chains from the same sample are listed, as sequenced in a study of CD8+CD57+ T cells in acquired aplastic anemia. For CDR3 and TCR beta VDJ profiling, genomic DNA was the template used. TCRdb re-analysed the reads in MiXCR, keeping a single row per CDR3 protein. The sample lists roughly 420,000 distinct CDR3 sequences, 65% to 80% seen once, with 4% in the top ten. The sequencing input was sorted CD4+, CD8+, or CD8+CD57+ T cells (not recorded which) from PBMCs. Source of these receptors: a human donor in good health, serving as a control.

The V call is TRBV15, the J call TRBJ2-7; D not certain. This CDR3 comprises 12 residues. Per the germline V gene, CDR1 is LNHNV and CDR2 is YYDKDF (reference sequence). The V end was cut by 0 bases, the J end by 6 bases, with 6 bases between. The DNA for the CDR3 is TGTGCCACCAGCAGAGATACGGCCGAGCAGTACGTC. It is translated as CATSRDTAEQYV.

As concerns this clonotype: A junction end diverges from the germline sequence, so it may reflect a read error. V and J are TRBV7-2 and TRBJ2-1; possibly TRBD1 for D (6 bases). The CDR3 is 17 amino acids. Per the germline V gene, CDR1 is SGHTA and CDR2 is FQGNSA. The CDR3, as DNA: TGCGCCAGCAGTGGGTTGGTAGCCAGGGGCTCCTACAATGAGCAGTTCTTC. Translation gives CASSGLVARGSYNEQFF.

The chain carries TRBV7-3 and TRBJ2-2, with D maybe TRBD2 (7 bases). The CDR3 covers 19 residues. The germline V gene encodes CDR1 SGHTA and CDR2 FQGTGA. Trimming took off 5 bases at V and 6 bases at J, with 28 bases between the two ends. The CDR3 sequence is CASSRSVLRGARSAGELFF. CDR3 coding DNA: TGTGCCAGCAGCAGATCAGTACTACGGGGGGCGCGATCGGCCGGGGAGCTGTTTTTT.

The V and J genes are TRBV7-1 and TRBJ2-1; 10 bases are shared with TRBD1. TRBV7-1 is reported as an ORF; its role is uncertain. The CDR3 has 20 amino acids. V shed 5 bases, J shed 2 bases, and the junction held 18 bases outside the gene matches. CDR3 loop: CASSAPPGQGNGVTYNEQFF. The CDR3 DNA is TGTGCCAGCAGCGCACCACCGGGACAGGGGAACGGAGTGACCTACAATGAGCAGTTCTTC.

This clonotype was picked up many times. The chain links TRBV7-2 to TRBJ2-1, with 15 nucleotides matching TRBD2. The CDR3 is made up of 18 amino acids. Germline CDR1 and CDR2: SGHTA and FQGNSA. Germline trimming cut 5 bases from V and 7 bases from J; bases unmatched to any gene: 12. The CDR3 nucleotides read TGTGCCAGCAGCCGGGGACTAGCGGGGGGCAACATAGCAAATGAGCAGTTCTTC. Protein product: CASSRGLAGGNIANEQFF.

Worth noting for this clonotype: A much more abundant neighbour one base away suggests this may be a read error. This rearrangement joins TRBV7-2 to TRBJ2-3; a weak D match, TRBD2 (8 bases). The CDR3 is made up of 20 amino acids. Per the germline V gene, CDR1 is SGHTA and CDR2 is FQGNSA. The DNA for the CDR3 is TGCGCCAGCAGCCAAGGGTTCAACAGGGGCGGAGCGGGGGAGCCTGATACGCAGTATTTT. Residues: CASSQGFNRGGAGEPDTQYF.

The chain carries TRBV15 and TRBJ1-4, with D hard to call. Germline-derived CDR1 and CDR2 are LNHNV and YYDKDF (reference sequence). The CDR3 totals 12 residues. Trimming stripped 9 bases from V and 3 bases from J, with 8 bases between. CDR3 residues: CATGESNEKLFF. The CDR3 nucleotides are TGTGCCACTGGGGAGTCTAATGAAAAACTGTTTTTT.

V and J are TRBV12-3 or TRBV12-4 and TRBJ2-7; 9 bases are shared with TRBD2. V trimming: 8 bases; J trimming: 0 bases; junction bases outside the gene matches: 11. The CDR3 sequence is 16 residues long. The CDR3 here is CASGLRRGGDSYEQYF. CDR3 coding DNA: TGTGCCAGCGGCCTGCGGCGGGGGGGGGACTCCTACGAGCAGTACTTC.

The chain employs TRBV15 and TRBJ2-3; D is perhaps TRBD1 (5 bases). Per germline, CDR1 LNHNV and CDR2 YYDKDF (reference sequence). V was cut by 1 base and J by 12 bases, with 17 bases left in between. This CDR3 region has 14 residues. The CDR3 DNA sequence: TGTGCCACCAGCAGAGGGGGCGGCACTCAGCCCCAGTATTTT. Translation: CATSRGGGTQPQYF.

This clonotype was recorded at least ten times. This chain joins TRBV30 and TRBJ2-7; the D gene is possibly TRBD1 (5 bases). Trimming took off 4 bases at V and 8 bases at J, with 12 bases between the two ends. Germline CDR1 and CDR2: GTSNPN and SVGIG (reference sequence). CDR3 length: 11 amino acids. The CDR3 sequence is CAWIRGSKQYF. In DNA, the CDR3 is TGTGCCTGGATTAGGGGTAGTAAGCAGTACTTC.

The sample holds many counts of this clonotype. The V call is TRBV4-2, the J call TRBJ1-5; unclear D gene. This CDR3 is 13 amino acids long. Germline CDR1 reads LGHNA; CDR2 reads YNFKEQ. Between the trimmed V and J ends, which lost 2 bases and 4 bases, there was a span of 6 bases. This chain's CDR3 is CASSQLRNQPQHF. DNA for the CDR3: TGTGCCAGCAGCCAACTCCGGAATCAGCCCCAGCATTTT.

Of note for this clonotype: One junction end does not reproduce the germline sequence, and a read error may be involved. V and J are TRBV7-8 and TRBJ1-5, with no clear D. The germline V gene encodes CDR1 SGHVS and CDR2 FQNEAQ. This CDR3 is built from 14 residues. Written as DNA, the CDR3 is TGTGCCAGCAGCGCCCCCTACGCTCATCACTCCCGGCAGTTT. Amino acid sequence: CASSAPYAHHSRQF.

The rearrangement uses TRBV20-1 and TRBJ2-3; weak D call: TRBD2 (5 bases). The germline V gene encodes CDR1 DFQATT and CDR2 SNEGSKA (reference sequence). Trimming removed 1 base from V and 3 bases from J, with 17 bases in between. The CDR3 has 16 amino acids. Here the CDR3 reads CSARVGTSKGTDTQYF. CDR3 in DNA: TGCAGTGCTAGAGTGGGAACTAGTAAAGGAACAGATACGCAGTATTTT.

Notes on this clonotype: Mismatch with germline at one junction end may stem from a read error. The J gene is TRBJ2-7, the V gene TRBV5-5, with a weak D call TRBD1 (5 bases). Germline V CDR1 and CDR2: SGHKS, YYEKEE (reference sequence). The CDR3 covers 18 residues. CDR3 region: CASSLDMGPAVSPYEQYF. The CDR3 DNA follows: TGTGCCAGCAGTTTGGATATGGGGCCAGCAGTCTCGCCCTACGAGCAGTACTTC.

The J gene is TRBJ2-5, the V gene TRBV24-1; tentative D call: TRBD2 (6 bases). The V and J ends lost 2 bases and 9 bases respectively, with 30 bases between them. CDR1 and CDR2 (germline): KGHDR, SFDVKD. The CDR3 has 19 amino acids. The CDR3 DNA follows: TGTGCCACCAGTGATTCCGGTCAATGCGCCGCGGAGGGGTTTTTTGCCCAGTACTTC. This sequence encodes CATSDSGQCAAEGFFAQYF.

Regarding this clonotype: It is likely a read error, because the conserved phenylalanine at the end of the CDR3 is missing. The limits of the CDR3 on the DNA are not certain, so only TCRdb's listed CDR3 is given. The chain has TRBV10-3 and TRBJ1-2; no check of the table's D call, TRBD1, against the DNA was made. Germline V gives CDR1 ENHRY, CDR2 SYGVKD. The CDR3 numbers 14 amino acids, ends counted. CDR3 loop: CAISESEGASGSHH.

This clonotype was seen repeatedly, ten times or more. The chain links TRBV7-3 to TRBJ1-1, with D tentatively TRBD1 (6 bases). The V end was cut by 2 bases, the J end by 1 base, with 8 bases between. This CDR3 has 14 residues. Germline lookup yields CDR1 SGHTA and CDR2 FQGTGA. The CDR3 is CASSLSGENTEAFF. In DNA form, the CDR3 reads TGTGCCAGCAGCTTATCAGGGGAGAACACTGAAGCTTTCTTT.

To note about this clonotype: At one of its ends the junction is not consistent with the germline gene, which may arise from a read error. The rearrangement links TRBV20-1 to TRBJ2-3; 8 positions agree with TRBD2. The CDR3 covers 14 residues. Germline V CDR1 and CDR2: DFQATT, SNEGSKA (reference sequence). CDR3 protein: CSARDGGAPDTQYF. CDR3 bases: TGCAGTGCCAGAGACGGGGGGGCCCCAGATACGCAGTATTTT.

The chain combines TRBV9 with TRBJ2-1; D remains unclear. Trimming pared 0 bases from V and 7 bases from J, leaving 14 bases between. This CDR3 has 15 amino acids. The germline V gene encodes CDR1 SGDLS and CDR2 YYNGEE. The CDR3 here is CASSVAARRHNEQFF. The CDR3 bases are TGTGCCAGCAGCGTAGCCGCCAGGAGACATAATGAGCAGTTCTTC.

V gene TRBV10-3 combines with J gene TRBJ1-1; tentative D call: TRBD1 (5 bases). The CDR3 consists of 15 residues. Germline CDR1 is ENHRY and CDR2 is SYGVKD. The V and J ends lost 4 bases and 5 bases respectively, with 17 bases between them. CDR3 in DNA: TGTGCCATCAGTGGCCAAGGGAGCGGGGGGACTGAAGCTTTCTTT. Translated, it gives CAISGQGSGGTEAFF.